Presented here are 3 T cell receptor beta chains from one specimen sequenced in a study of blood T cell repertoires in COVID-19. Produced via immunoSEQ multiplex PCR; TCRdb's table is partial and in-frame only. Here the sample spans a few hundred thousand clones, roughly 86% being singletons. Sequencing input: PBMCs or T cells enriched from blood (not recorded which). All receptors derive from a woman aged 50 to 65 who had recovered from COVID-19.

Points on this clone: An end of the junction does not agree with germline; a read error may underlie this. Other nucleotide sequences from this sample produce the same CDR3. The chain carries TRBV10-3 and TRBJ2-1; TRBD1 agrees at 7 bases. There are 14 residues in the CDR3. Germline CDR1 reads ENHRY; CDR2 reads SYGVKD. The CDR3 region has the DNA TGTGCCATTAGTGAGACAGGACAGGAGAATGAGCAGTTCTTC. Translating gives CAISETGQENEQFF.

The chain couples TRBV3-1 (or the pseudogene TRBV3-2) to TRBJ2-3; 11 nucleotides line up with TRBD2. Trimming at V came to 0 bases and at J to 1 base, leaving 9 bases not matched to a gene. The germline gives CDR1 LGHDT, CDR2 YNNKEL (reference sequence). This CDR3 comprises 19 residues. CDR3 in DNA: TGTGCCAGCAGCCAAGAACTTACTAGCGGGAGTAAGGGCACAGATACGCAGTATTTT. It specifies CASSQELTSGSKGTDTQYF.

The chain employs TRBV30 and TRBJ2-7; D perhaps matches TRBD1 (6 bases). V lost 0 bases to trimming and J lost 6 bases, with 12 bases between them. Germline CDR1 reads GTSNPN; CDR2 reads SVGIG (reference sequence). The CDR3 has 13 residues. The CDR3 region has the DNA TGTGCCTGGAGTGTACGGTCAGGGGTCGAGCAGTACTTC. This encodes CAWSVRSGVEQYF.